Listed here are 22 T cell receptor beta chains from one sample, sequenced in a study of T cell responses to AZD1222 COVID-19 vaccine. TCRdb's copy holds only in-frame clones and misses some; the assay was immunoSEQ multiplex PCR. This table holds some 99,000 clones, roughly nine tenths found once. The source was peripheral blood, collected on day 0 of AZD1222 vaccination. These receptors were taken from an adult in good health.

This chain connects TRBV5-5 to TRBJ2-7; 13 nucleotides match TRBD2. V trimming: 0 bases; J trimming: 3 bases; junction bases outside the gene matches: 0. The CDR3 has 15 residues. CDR1 is SGHKS, CDR2 YYEKEE, per germline (reference sequence). The CDR3 here is CASSLGLAGGYEQYF. CDR3 nucleotides: TGTGCCAGCAGCTTGGGACTAGCGGGAGGCTACGAGCAGTACTTC.

V and J are TRBV5-1 and TRBJ2-1; D gene uncertain. Germline V gene lookup returns CDR1 SGHRS and CDR2 YFSETQ. Trimming left V 0 bases short and J 5 bases short, with 6 bases between. The CDR3 is 13 amino acids. CDR3 sequence reads: CASSLVPDNEQFF. The CDR3 region has the DNA TGCGCCAGCAGCTTGGTGCCGGACAATGAGCAGTTCTTC.

This rearrangement joins TRBV19 to TRBJ2-6; D is undetermined. CDR1 is LNHDA, CDR2 SQIVND, per germline (reference sequence). The CDR3 has 13 amino acids. Trimming pared 5 bases from V and 5 bases from J, leaving 7 bases between. DNA of the CDR3: TGTGCCAGTAGTCTACCTTGGGCCAACGTCCTGACTTTC. It encodes CASSLPWANVLTF.

This clone occurred a few times. The gene calls are TRBV30 and TRBJ1-4; 12 nucleotides agree with TRBD1. The CDR3 has 16 residues. Per germline, CDR1 GTSNPN and CDR2 SVGIG (reference sequence). The V gene end was trimmed by 2 bases and the J gene end by 8 bases; junction bases not matched to a gene: 9. The CDR3 loop reads CAWSTVPGTGGEKLFF. The CDR3 region has the DNA TGTGCCTGGAGTACAGTTCCCGGGACAGGGGGCGAAAAACTGTTTTTT.

V gene TRBV10-3 combines with J gene TRBJ2-7; TRBD1 agrees at 10 bases. CDR1 and CDR2 (germline): ENHRY, SYGVKD. Trimming at V came to 7 bases and at J to 3 bases, leaving 3 bases not matched to a gene. The CDR3 consists of 13 residues. In DNA form, the CDR3 reads TGTGCCATCACCCGGACAGGGGGCTACGAGCAGTACTTC. This encodes CAITRTGGYEQYF.

J is TRBJ1-5 and V is TRBV2; unclear D gene. Germline lookup yields CDR1 SNHLY and CDR2 FYNNEI. The CDR3 spans 13 residues. Trimming took off 7 bases at V and 4 bases at J, with 11 bases between the two ends. As DNA, the CDR3 is TGTGCCAGCACTTTTGGGATTAATCAGCCCCAGCATTTT. The encoded protein is CASTFGINQPQHF.

The chain combines TRBV7-9 with TRBJ1-2; D call uncertain. The CDR3 totals 17 residues. Trimming pared 2 bases from V and 0 bases from J, leaving 16 bases between. From germline, CDR1 is SEHNR and CDR2 FQNEAQ (reference sequence). The CDR3 sequence is CASSLLPSRNTNYGYTF. The CDR3 coding sequence is TGTGCCAGCAGCTTATTACCCTCTAGAAATACTAACTATGGCTACACCTTC.

The chain couples TRBV19 to TRBJ2-1; the match to TRBD1 covers 8 bases. This CDR3 has 14 residues. Germline CDR1 reads LNHDA; CDR2 reads SQIVND (reference sequence). After removal of 4 bases from V and 1 base from J, the junction contained 0 bases not matched to a gene. CDR3 amino acids: CASSNRGSYNEQFF. The CDR3 nucleotides are TGTGCCAGTAGTAACAGGGGGTCCTACAATGAGCAGTTCTTC. Complete variable domain (other parts from reference TRBV19 and TRBJ2-1): DGGITQSPKYLFRKEGQNVTLSCEQNLNHDAMYWYRQDPGQGLRLIYYSQIVNDFQKGDIAEGYSVSREKKESFPLTVTSAQKNPTAFYLCASSNRGSYNEQFFGPGTRLTVL.

This chain connects TRBV2 to TRBJ2-2; TRBD1 aligns across 8 bases. Per the germline V gene, CDR1 is SNHLY and CDR2 is FYNNEI. The CDR3 contains 14 residues. Trimming removed 4 bases from V and 6 bases from J; junction bases left unmatched: 4. The CDR3 bases are TGTGCCAGCAGTGGACAGGGGTTACCCGGGGAGCTGTTTTTT. It encodes CASSGQGLPGELFF.

This clone was found a few times. The chain couples TRBV6-5 to TRBJ1-2; tentative D call: TRBD1 (6 bases). The CDR3 is 14 amino acids. V lost 4 bases and J lost 7, with 16 bases in between. Germline assignment: CDR1 MNHEY and CDR2 SVGAGI. The CDR3 reads CASSSQGGISGYTF. The CDR3 DNA reads TGTGCCAGCAGTTCACAGGGAGGTATTAGTGGCTACACCTTC.

This clone was recorded only once. This rearrangement joins TRBV29-1 to TRBJ2-1; no reliable D call. Germline-derived CDR1 and CDR2 are SQVTM and ANQGSEA. The CDR3 extends over 11 amino acids. Trimming removed 4 bases at V and 4 bases at J, with 5 bases between. The CDR3 sequence is CSVVAYNEQFF. The DNA of the CDR3 is TGCAGCGTTGTTGCATACAATGAGCAGTTCTTC.

The sample holds one count of this clone. The genes are TRBV2 and TRBJ1-3, with D tentatively TRBD1 (6 bases). The V gene lost 4 bases and the J gene lost 0 bases, with 10 bases spanning the gap. Germline loops: CDR1 SNHLY, CDR2 FYNNEI. This CDR3 spans 15 amino acids. The DNA for the CDR3 is TGTGCCAGCAGTGTCTTCAGGGGCTCTGGAAACACCATATATTTT. It encodes CASSVFRGSGNTIYF.

This chain uses TRBV18 with TRBJ1-3; 9 nucleotides match TRBD1. Germline lookup yields CDR1 KGHSH and CDR2 LQKENI. J was trimmed by 7 bases and V by 4 bases; bases with no gene match: 11. The CDR3 consists of 16 residues. The CDR3 nucleotides read TGTGCCAGCTCACAAGGGGCCGGGACAGGGCAGAACACCATATATTTT. Its protein product is CASSQGAGTGQNTIYF.

The chain couples TRBV7-6 to TRBJ1-3, with a weak D call TRBD1 (5 bases). Germline V gene sequence: CDR1 SGHVS, CDR2 FNYEAQ. Trimming left V 6 bases short and J 3 bases short, with 15 bases between. The CDR3 loop spans 15 amino acids. The DNA of the CDR3 is TGTGCCAGCAGGAATGGGCTGGGGCTTGGAAACACCATATATTTT. Translation: CASRNGLGLGNTIYF. The whole variable domain, filled in from reference TRBV7-6 and TRBJ1-3, reads GAGVSQSPRYKVTKRGQDVALRCDPISGHVSLYWYRQALGQGPEFLTYFNYEAQQDKSGLPNDRFSAERPEGSISTLTIQRTEQRDSAMYRCASRNGLGLGNTIYFGEGSWLTVV.

The chain is built from TRBV19 and TRBJ1-5; 9 bases match TRBD1. The junction had 7 bases not matched to a gene; V was cut back by 3 bases and J by 7 bases. This CDR3 is 15 amino acids long. Looked up from germline, CDR1 is LNHDA and CDR2 is SQIVND (reference sequence). CDR3 region: CASSMDRGWWQPQHF. The CDR3 coding sequence is TGTGCCAGTAGTATGGACAGGGGATGGTGGCAGCCCCAGCATTTT.

This chain joins TRBV5-6 and TRBJ1-2, with no clear D. The germline V gene encodes CDR1 SGHDT and CDR2 YYEEEE. The V end was cut by 6 bases, the J end by 5 bases, with 14 bases between. CDR3 size: 13 residues. The CDR3 DNA reads TGTGCCAGCACCAATTCCGGGGAGTATGGCTACACCTTC. This translates into CASTNSGEYGYTF.

The chain employs TRBV3-1 (or the pseudogene TRBV3-2) and TRBJ2-1; D unresolved. Germline-derived CDR1 and CDR2 are LGHDT and YNNKEL (reference sequence). Trimming pared 1 base from V and 2 bases from J, leaving 12 bases between. CDR3 length: 16 amino acids. In DNA form, the CDR3 reads TGTGCCAGCAGCCAAGGGTTGAACGAGGCCTACAATGAGCAGTTCTTC. Translation gives CASSQGLNEAYNEQFF.

V and J are TRBV6-5 and TRBJ1-1; D unresolved. The germline V and J ends were trimmed by 0 bases and 6 bases, with 8 bases remaining between them. This CDR3 region has 13 residues. CDR1 is MNHEY and CDR2 is SVGAGI in the germline V gene. The CDR3 bases are TGTGCCAGCAGTTACTCGGAGAGCCCTGAAGCTTTCTTT. Translation: CASSYSESPEAFF.

V usage is TRBV19 and J usage is TRBJ1-1; D is uncertain. CDR3 length: 14 residues. The V gene's germline CDR1 is LNHDA and CDR2 SQIVND (reference sequence). Trimming shortened V by 7 bases and J by 1 base, and 13 bases separated the two germline ends. The CDR3 sequence: CASTLDWSNTEAFF. As DNA, the CDR3 is TGTGCCAGTACCCTAGATTGGTCGAACACTGAAGCTTTCTTT.

This chain uses TRBV24-1 with TRBJ2-1; 11 bases fit TRBD2. Trimming at V came to 4 bases and at J to 6 bases, leaving 4 bases not matched to a gene. Germline V gives CDR1 KGHDR, CDR2 SFDVKD. The CDR3 has 15 amino acids. The CDR3 reads CATSEPGTSGNEQFF. CDR3 DNA sequence: TGTGCCACCAGTGAGCCCGGGACTAGCGGCAATGAGCAGTTCTTC.

The chain recombines TRBV4-1 with TRBJ2-1; no definite D call. Trimming took 0 bases from V and 1 from J, leaving 10 bases between them. Germline V CDR1 and CDR2: MGHRA, YSYEKL. The CDR3 consists of 16 residues. CDR3 sequence reads: CASSQEYSGSYNEQFF. CDR3 in DNA: TGCGCCAGCAGCCAAGAGTATTCAGGATCCTACAATGAGCAGTTCTTC.

The V and J genes are TRBV15 and TRBJ2-7; possible D gene TRBD2, 6 bases. CDR1 and CDR2 (germline): LNHNV, YYDKDF (reference sequence). Trimming took 1 base from V and 9 from J, leaving 22 bases between them. CDR3 size: 16 residues. The CDR3 reads CATSRGPGTSLVWQYF. CDR3 nucleotides: TGTGCCACCAGCAGAGGACCCGGGACTTCATTAGTTTGGCAGTACTTC.